This TCR beta chain is from a study of technical replicates of blood from a few donors. This clone was recorded once. TCRdb keeps only in-frame clones here, not all; method: immunoSEQ multiplex PCR. The table lists some 77,000 clones, roughly 85% of them singletons. The germline V and J ends were trimmed by 1 base and 5 bases, with 17 bases remaining between them. This CDR3 contains 16 residues. The germline gives CDR1 LGHNA, CDR2 YNFKEQ. The chain recombines TRBV4-2 with TRBJ1-1; possibly TRBD1 for D (5 bases). The source of this sequence is a human donor in good health. Some clones in this sample may be carry-over from other donors' samples. Sequencing was performed on PBMCs. CDR3 in amino acids: CASSQGTPSGWTEAFF. In DNA form, the CDR3 reads TGTGCCAGCAGCCAAGGGACCCCCTCAGGGTGGACTGAAGCTTTCTTT.